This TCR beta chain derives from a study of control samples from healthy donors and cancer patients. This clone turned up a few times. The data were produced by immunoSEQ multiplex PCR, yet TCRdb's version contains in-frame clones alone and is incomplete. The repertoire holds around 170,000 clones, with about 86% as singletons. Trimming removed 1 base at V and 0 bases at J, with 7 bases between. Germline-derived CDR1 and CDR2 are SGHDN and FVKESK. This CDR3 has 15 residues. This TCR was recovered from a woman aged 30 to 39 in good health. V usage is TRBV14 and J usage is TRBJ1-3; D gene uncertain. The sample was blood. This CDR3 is CASSQGSSSGNTIYF. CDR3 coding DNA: TGTGCCAGCAGCCAAGGCAGCAGCTCTGGAAACACCATATATTTT.